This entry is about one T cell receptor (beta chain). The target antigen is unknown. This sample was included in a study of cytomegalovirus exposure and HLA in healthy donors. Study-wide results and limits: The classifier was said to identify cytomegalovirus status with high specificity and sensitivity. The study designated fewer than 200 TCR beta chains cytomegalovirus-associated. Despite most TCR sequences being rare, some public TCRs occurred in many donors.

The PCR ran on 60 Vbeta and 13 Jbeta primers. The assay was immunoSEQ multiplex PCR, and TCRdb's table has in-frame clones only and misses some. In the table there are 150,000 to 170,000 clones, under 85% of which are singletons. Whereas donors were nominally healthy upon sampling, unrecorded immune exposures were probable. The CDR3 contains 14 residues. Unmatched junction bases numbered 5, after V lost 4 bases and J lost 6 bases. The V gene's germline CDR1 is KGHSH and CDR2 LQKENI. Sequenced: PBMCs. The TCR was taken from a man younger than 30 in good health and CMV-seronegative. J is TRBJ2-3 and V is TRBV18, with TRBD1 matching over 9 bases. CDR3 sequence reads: CASSRDRAADTQYF. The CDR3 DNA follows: TGTGCCAGCTCACGGGACAGGGCAGCGGATACGCAGTATTTT.